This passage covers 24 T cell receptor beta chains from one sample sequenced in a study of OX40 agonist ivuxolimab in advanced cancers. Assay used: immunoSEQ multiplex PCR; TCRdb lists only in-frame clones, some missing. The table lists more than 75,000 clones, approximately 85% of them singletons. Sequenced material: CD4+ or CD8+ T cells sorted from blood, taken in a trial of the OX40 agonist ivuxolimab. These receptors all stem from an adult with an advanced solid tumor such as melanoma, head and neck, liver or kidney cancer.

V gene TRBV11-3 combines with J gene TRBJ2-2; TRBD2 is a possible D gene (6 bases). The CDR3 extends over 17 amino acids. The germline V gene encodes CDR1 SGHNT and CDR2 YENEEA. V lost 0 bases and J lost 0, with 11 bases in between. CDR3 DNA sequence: TGTGCCAGCAGCTTAGAAAGCGGGTTCGCGAACACCGGGGAGCTGTTTTTT. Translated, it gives CASSLESGFANTGELFF.

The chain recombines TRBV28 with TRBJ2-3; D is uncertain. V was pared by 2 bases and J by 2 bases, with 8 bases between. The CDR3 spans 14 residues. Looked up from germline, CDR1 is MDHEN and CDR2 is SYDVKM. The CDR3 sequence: CASSLIQHTDTQYF. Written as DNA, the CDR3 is TGTGCCAGCAGTTTAATACAGCACACAGATACGCAGTATTTT.

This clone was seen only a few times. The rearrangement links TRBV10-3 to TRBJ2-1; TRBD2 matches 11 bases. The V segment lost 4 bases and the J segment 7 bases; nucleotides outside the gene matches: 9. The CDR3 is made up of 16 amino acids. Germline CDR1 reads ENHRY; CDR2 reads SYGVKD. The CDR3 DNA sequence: TGTGCCATCAGTGTGGGACTAGCGGCCTCTGGGAATGAGCAGTTCTTC. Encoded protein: CAISVGLAASGNEQFF.

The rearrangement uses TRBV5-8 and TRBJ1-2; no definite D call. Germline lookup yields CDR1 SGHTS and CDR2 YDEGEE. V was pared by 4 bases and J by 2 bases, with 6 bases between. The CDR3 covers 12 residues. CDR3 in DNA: TGTGCCAGCAGCCGATCCAACTATGGCTACACCTTC. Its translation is CASSRSNYGYTF.

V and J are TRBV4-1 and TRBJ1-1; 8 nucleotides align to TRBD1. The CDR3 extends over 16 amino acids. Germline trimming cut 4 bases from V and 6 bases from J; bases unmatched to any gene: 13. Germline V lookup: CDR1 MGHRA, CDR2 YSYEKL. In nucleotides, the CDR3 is TGCGCCAGCAGCCCCGCTTCTGGCCGACAGGGGTCTGAAGCTTTCTTT. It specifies CASSPASGRQGSEAFF.

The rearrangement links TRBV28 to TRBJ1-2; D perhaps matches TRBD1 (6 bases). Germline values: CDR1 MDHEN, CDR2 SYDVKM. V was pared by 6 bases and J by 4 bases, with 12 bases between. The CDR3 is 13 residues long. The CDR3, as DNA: TGTGCCAGCAGCCTAGGACAGTTCTATGGCTACACCTTC. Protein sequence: CASSLGQFYGYTF.

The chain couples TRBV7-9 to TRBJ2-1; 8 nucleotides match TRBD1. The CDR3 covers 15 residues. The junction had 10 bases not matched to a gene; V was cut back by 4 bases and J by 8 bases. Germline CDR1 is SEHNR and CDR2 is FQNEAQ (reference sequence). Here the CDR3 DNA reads TGTGCCAGCAGCTACAACAGGGGGGCCGGGGATGAGCAGTTCTTC. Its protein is CASSYNRGAGDEQFF.

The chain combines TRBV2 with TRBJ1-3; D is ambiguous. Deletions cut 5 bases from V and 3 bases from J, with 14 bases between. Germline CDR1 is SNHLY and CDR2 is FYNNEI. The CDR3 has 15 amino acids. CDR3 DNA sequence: TGTGCCAGCAGTATTGGCAGCTTCGATGGAAACACCATATATTTT. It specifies CASSIGSFDGNTIYF. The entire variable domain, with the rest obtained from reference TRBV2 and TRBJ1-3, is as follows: EPEVTQTPSHQVTQMGQEVILRCVPISNHLYFYWYRQILGQKVEFLVSFYNNEISEKSEIFDDQFSVERPDGSNFTLKIRSTKLEDSAMYFCASSIGSFDGNTIYFGEGSWLTVV.

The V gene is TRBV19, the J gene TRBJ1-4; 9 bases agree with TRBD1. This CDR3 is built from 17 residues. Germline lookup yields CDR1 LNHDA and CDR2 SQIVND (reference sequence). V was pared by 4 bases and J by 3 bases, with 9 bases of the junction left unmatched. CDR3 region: CASSTGQGWGANEKLFF. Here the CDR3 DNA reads TGTGCCAGTAGTACTGGACAGGGGTGGGGAGCTAATGAAAAACTGTTTTTT.

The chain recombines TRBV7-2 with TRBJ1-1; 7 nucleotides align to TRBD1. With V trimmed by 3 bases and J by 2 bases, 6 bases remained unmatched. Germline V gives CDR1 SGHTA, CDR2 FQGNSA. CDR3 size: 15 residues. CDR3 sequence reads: CASSFTTGANTEAFF. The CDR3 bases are TGTGCCAGCAGCTTCACAACAGGGGCAAACACTGAAGCTTTCTTT.

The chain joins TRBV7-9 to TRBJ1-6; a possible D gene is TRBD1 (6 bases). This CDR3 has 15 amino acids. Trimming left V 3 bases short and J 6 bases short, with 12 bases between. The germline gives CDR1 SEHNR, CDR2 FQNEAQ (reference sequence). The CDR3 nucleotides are TGTGCCAGCAGCTTTGAGGGGACACCTAATTCACCCCTCCACTTT. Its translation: CASSFEGTPNSPLHF.

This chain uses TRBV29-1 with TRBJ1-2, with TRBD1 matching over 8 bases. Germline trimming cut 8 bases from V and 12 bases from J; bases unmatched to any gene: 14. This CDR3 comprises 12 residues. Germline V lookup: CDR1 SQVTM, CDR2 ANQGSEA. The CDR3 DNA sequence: TGCAGCATTTTCGGACAGGGAGTGGAGAACACCTTC. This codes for CSIFGQGVENTF.

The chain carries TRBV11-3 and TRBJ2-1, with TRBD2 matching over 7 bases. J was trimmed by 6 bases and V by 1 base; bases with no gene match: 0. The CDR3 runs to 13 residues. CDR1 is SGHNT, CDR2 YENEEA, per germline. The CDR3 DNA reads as TGTGCCAGCAGCTTAGCGGGAGGCAATGAGCAGTTCTTC. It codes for CASSLAGGNEQFF.

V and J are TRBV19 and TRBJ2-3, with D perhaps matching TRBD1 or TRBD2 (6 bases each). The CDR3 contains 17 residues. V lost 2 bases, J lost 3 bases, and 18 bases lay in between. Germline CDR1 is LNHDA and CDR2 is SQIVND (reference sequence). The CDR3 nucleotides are TGTGCCAGTAGTATAAACCGGGGGCCCGGGTCTACAGATACGCAGTATTTT. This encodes CASSINRGPGSTDTQYF.

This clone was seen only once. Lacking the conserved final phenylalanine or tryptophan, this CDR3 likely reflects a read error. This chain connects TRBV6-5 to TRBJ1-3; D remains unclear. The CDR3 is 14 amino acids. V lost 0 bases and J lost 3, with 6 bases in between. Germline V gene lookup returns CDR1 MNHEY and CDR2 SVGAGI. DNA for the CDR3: TGTGCCAGCAGTTACTCATCCAGTGGAAACACCATATATTCT. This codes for CASSYSSSGNTIYS.

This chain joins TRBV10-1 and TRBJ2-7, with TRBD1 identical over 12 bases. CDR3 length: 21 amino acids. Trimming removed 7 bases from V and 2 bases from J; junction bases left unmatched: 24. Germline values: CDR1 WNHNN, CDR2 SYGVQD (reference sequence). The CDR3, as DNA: TGCGCCAGCACCAACCGGGGGACAGGGGGCGCGACAATCTCAATACCCTACGAGCAGTACGTC. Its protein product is CASTNRGTGGATISIPYEQYV.

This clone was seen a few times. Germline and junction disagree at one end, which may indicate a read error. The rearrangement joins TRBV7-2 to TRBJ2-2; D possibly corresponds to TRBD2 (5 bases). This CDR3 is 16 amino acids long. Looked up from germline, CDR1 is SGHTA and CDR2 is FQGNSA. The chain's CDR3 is CASSLRATGNAGELFF. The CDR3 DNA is TGTGCCAGCAGCTTACGGGCCACGGGGAACGCCGGGGAGCTGTTTTTT.

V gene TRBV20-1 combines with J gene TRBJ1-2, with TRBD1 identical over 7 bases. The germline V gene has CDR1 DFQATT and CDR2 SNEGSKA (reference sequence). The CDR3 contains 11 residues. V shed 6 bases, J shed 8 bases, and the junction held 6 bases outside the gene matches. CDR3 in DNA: TGCAGTGCGAAACAGGGGTTGGGCTACACCTTC. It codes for CSAKQGLGYTF.

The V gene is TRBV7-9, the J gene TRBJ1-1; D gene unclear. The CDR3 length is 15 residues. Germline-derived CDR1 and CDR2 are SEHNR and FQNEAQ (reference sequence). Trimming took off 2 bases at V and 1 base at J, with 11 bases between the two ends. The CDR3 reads CASSLSSVENTEAFF. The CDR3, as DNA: TGTGCCAGCAGCTTAAGTTCGGTGGAGAACACTGAAGCTTTCTTT.

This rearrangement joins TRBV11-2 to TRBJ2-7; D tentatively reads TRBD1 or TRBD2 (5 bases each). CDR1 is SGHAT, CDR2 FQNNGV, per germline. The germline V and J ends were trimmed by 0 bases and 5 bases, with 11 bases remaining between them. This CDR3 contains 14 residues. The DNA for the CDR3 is TGTGCCAGCAGCTTAGAGGGGCGAGGGCACGAGCAGTACGTC. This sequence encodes CASSLEGRGHEQYV.

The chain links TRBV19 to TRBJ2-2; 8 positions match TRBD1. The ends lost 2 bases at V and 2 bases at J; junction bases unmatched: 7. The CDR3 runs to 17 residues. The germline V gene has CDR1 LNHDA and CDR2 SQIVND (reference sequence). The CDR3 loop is CASSISLGQGNTGELFF. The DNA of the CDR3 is TGTGCCAGTAGTATAAGCCTCGGACAGGGAAACACCGGGGAGCTGTTTTTT.

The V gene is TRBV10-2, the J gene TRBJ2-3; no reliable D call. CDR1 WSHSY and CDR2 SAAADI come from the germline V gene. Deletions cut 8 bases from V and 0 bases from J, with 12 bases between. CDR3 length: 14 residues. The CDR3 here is CASSRGASTDTQYF. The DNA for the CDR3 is TGCGCCAGCTCGCGCGGCGCTAGCACAGATACGCAGTATTTT.

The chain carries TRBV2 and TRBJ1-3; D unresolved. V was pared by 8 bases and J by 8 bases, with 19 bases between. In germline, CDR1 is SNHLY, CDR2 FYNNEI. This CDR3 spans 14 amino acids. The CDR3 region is CASRSSGTRDTIYF. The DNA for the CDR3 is TGTGCCAGCCGCAGCAGTGGCACTAGGGACACCATATATTTT.

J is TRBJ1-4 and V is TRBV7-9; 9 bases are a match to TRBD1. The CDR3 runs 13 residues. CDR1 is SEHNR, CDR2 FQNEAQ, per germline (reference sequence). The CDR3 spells CAAAGTGLEKLFF. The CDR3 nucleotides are TGTGCAGCGGCCGGGACAGGGCTTGAAAAACTGTTTTTT.